The source of this T cell receptor beta chain is a study of shared clonotypes between healthy human individuals. The length of the CDR3 is 14 residues. V dropped 7 bases and J dropped 8 bases, with 18 bases sitting between them. The germline CDR1 and CDR2 sequences are MDHEN and SYDVKM. The method was immunoSEQ multiplex PCR; TCRdb's version includes in-frame clones alone and lacks a portion of them. The table shows under 1,100,000 clones, with 70% to 80% occurring only once. Sequencing was done on a sample of memory CD4+ T cells from PBMCs. Subset indicated: CD45RA-negative fraction. The rearrangement joins TRBV28 to TRBJ2-1; D is unclear. This clonotype was obtained from a man aged 18 to 29 in good health. Some clones in this sample may be carry-over from other donors' samples. CDR3 sequence: CASNQLRPLYEQFF. The DNA of the CDR3 is TGTGCCAGCAATCAATTGAGGCCGCTTTATGAGCAGTTCTTC.